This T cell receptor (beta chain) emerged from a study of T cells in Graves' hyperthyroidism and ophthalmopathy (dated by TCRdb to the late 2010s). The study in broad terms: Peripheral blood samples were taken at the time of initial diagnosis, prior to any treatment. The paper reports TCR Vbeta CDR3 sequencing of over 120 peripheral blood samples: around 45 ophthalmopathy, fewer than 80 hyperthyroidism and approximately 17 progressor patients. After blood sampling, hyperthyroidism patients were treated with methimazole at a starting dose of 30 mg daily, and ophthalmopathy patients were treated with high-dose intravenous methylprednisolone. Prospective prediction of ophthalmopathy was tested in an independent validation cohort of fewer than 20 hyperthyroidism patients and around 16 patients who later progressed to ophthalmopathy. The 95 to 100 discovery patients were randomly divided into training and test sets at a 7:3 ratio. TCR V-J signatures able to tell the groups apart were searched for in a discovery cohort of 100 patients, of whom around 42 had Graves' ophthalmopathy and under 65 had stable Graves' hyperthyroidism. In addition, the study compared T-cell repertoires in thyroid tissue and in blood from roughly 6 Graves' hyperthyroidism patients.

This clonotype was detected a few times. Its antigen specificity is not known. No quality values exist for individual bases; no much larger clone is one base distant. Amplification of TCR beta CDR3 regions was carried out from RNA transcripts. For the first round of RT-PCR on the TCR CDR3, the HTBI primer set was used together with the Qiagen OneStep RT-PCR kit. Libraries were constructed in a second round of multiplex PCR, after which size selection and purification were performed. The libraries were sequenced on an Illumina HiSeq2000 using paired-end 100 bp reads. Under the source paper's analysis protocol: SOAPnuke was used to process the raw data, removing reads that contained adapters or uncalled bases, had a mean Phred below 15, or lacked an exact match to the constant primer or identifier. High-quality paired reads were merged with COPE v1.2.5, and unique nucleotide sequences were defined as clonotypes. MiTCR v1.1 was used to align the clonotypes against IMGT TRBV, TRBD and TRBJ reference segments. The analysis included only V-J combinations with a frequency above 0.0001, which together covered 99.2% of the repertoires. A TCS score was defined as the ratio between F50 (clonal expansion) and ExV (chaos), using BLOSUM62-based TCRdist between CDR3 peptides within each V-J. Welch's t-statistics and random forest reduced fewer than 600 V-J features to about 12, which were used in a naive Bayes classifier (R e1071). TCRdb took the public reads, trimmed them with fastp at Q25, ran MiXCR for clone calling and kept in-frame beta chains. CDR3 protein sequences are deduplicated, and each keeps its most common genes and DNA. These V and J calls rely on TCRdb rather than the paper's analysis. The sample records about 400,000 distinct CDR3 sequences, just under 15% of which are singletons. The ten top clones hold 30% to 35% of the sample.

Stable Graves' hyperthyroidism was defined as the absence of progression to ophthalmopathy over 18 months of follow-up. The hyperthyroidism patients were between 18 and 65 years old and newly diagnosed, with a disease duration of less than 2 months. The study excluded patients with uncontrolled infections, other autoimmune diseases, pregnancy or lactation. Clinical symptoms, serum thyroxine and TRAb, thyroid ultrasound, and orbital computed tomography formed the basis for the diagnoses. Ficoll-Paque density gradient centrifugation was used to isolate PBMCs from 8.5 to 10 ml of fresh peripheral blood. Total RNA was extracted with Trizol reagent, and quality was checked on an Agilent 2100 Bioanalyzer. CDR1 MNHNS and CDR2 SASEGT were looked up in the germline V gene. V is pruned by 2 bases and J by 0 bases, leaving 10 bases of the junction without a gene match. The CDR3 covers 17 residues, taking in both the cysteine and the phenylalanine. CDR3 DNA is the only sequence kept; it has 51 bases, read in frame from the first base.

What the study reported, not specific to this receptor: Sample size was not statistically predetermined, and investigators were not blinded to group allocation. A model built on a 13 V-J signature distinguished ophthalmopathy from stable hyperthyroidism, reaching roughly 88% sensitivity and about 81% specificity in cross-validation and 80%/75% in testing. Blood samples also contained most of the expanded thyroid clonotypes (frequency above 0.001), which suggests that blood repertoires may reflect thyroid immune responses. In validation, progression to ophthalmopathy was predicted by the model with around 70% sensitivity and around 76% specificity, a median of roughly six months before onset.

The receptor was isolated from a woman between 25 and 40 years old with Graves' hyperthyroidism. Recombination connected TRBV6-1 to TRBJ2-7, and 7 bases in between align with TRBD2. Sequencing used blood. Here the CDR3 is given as CASSELVGGRSSYEQYF. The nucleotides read TGTGCCAGCAGTGAACTCGTAGGCGGGAGAAGCTCCTACGAGCAGTACTTC.